Presented here are 28 T cell receptor beta chains from one specimen sequenced in a study of T cells in Graves' hyperthyroidism and ophthalmopathy (dated by TCRdb to the late 2010s). To prepare the library, multiplex PCR was applied. Sequenced using an Illumina HiSeq 2000. Amplification of TCR beta CDR3 regions was carried out from RNA transcripts. A first-round RT-PCR of the TCR CDR3 used the HTBI primer set with the Qiagen OneStep RT-PCR kit. TCRdb handled the public reads itself, with Q25 trimming in fastp and clone calling in MiXCR, and kept productive beta chains. For every CDR3 protein sequence, its rows merge into one entry that carries the most common genes and DNA. Counted in this sample were over 650,000 distinct CDR3 sequences; about 45% of them appeared once. The leading ten clones occupy less than 9% of the sample. What was sequenced was peripheral blood or thyroid tissue (not recorded which). Every receptor here comes from an adult man with Graves' disease, either hyperthyroidism or ophthalmopathy (not recorded which).

The rearrangement links TRBV20-1 to TRBJ1-3; D gene uncertain. Germline V gene data show CDR1 as DFQATT and CDR2 as SNEGSKA (reference sequence). Trimming took off 2 bases at V and 0 bases at J, with 14 bases between the two ends. The CDR3 contains 16 residues. The CDR3 region is CSARFSNPSSGNTIYF. Written as DNA, the CDR3 is TGCAGTGCTAGATTTTCTAACCCAAGCTCTGGAAACACCATATATTTT.

Points on this clonotype: Sequence at one end of the junction differs from germline and may be a read error. The rearrangement links TRBV7-8 to TRBJ2-7; D is tentatively TRBD1 or TRBD2 (7 bases each). The CDR3 sequence is 17 residues long. Germline V gene data show CDR1 as SGHVS and CDR2 as FQNEAQ. The CDR3 loop reads CASSRARSTGRVLEQHF. In DNA, the CDR3 is TGTGCCAGCAGTAGGGCACGATCGACAGGGAGGGTTCTCGAGCAGCACTTC.

The chain employs TRBV4-1 and TRBJ1-2, with D uncertain. Germline V gene lookup returns CDR1 MGHRA and CDR2 YSYEKL. V was shortened by 3 bases and J by 4 bases, with 12 bases between the two germline ends. The CDR3 is 14 residues long. The DNA of the CDR3 is TGCGCCAGCAGCCATCCCGCGAGGGCCTATGGCTACACCTTC. Translating gives CASSHPARAYGYTF.

This clonotype was observed at least ten times. J is TRBJ1-4 and V is TRBV7-9; D is undetermined. Germline V gene lookup returns CDR1 SEHNR and CDR2 FQNEAQ (reference sequence). The CDR3 extends over 14 amino acids. Trimming cost V 5 bases and J 0 bases, with 7 bases left between them. The CDR3 here is CASSVSATNEKLFF. CDR3 DNA: TGTGCCAGCAGCGTCAGTGCAACTAATGAAAAACTGTTTTTT.

This clonotype was recorded once. J is TRBJ1-2 and V is TRBV15; 10 bases are shared with TRBD1. In germline, CDR1 is LNHNV, CDR2 YYDKDF (reference sequence). Germline trimming cut 3 bases from V and 4 bases from J; bases unmatched to any gene: 11. This CDR3 has 17 amino acids. The CDR3 coding sequence is TGTGCCACCAGCAGCTTATCGGCGACAGGGGGCGTCTATGGCTACACCTTC. This sequence encodes CATSSLSATGGVYGYTF.

The count of this clonotype is one. The gene calls are TRBV15 and TRBJ2-7; D could derive from TRBD1 or TRBD2 (5 bases each). Trimming took 10 bases from V and 7 from J, leaving 17 bases between them. The CDR3 is 12 amino acids. Germline V gene data show CDR1 as LNHNV and CDR2 as YYDKDF (reference sequence). The CDR3 region is CASSFGAREQYF. The CDR3 coding sequence is TGTGCCAGCAGTTTCGGGGCGCGGGAGCAGTACTTC.

The chain has TRBV7-3 and TRBJ1-2; D unclear. This CDR3 has 15 amino acids. The V end lost 5 bases, the J end lost 5 bases, and 18 bases lay between the germline ends. CDR1 is SGHTA, CDR2 FQGTGA, per germline. CDR3 DNA sequence: TGTGCCAGCAGCGCCCAGAACTCGGGGTTATATGGCTACACCTTC. Translating it yields CASSAQNSGLYGYTF.

V is TRBV29-1 and J is TRBJ1-1; 10 bases are a match to TRBD1. Unmatched junction bases numbered 7, after V lost 6 bases and J lost 3 bases. This CDR3 region has 14 residues. Germline assignment: CDR1 SQVTM and CDR2 ANQGSEA. The CDR3 loop is CSVLLGTGDTEAFF. DNA for the CDR3: TGCAGCGTCTTGTTAGGGACAGGGGACACTGAAGCTTTCTTT.

The chain joins TRBV11-2 to TRBJ1-3, with D unclear. Germline V gene lookup returns CDR1 SGHAT and CDR2 FQNNGV. This CDR3 region has 14 residues. V lost 4 bases and J 0 bases, leaving 7 bases between the germline ends. CDR3 in DNA: TGTGCCAGCAGCTCAGTCAGCTCTGGAAACACCATATATTTT. This codes for CASSSVSSGNTIYF.

In this sample, this clonotype turned up a few times. The chain couples TRBV19 to TRBJ1-5; D ambiguous. CDR1 LNHDA and CDR2 SQIVND come from the germline V gene (reference sequence). CDR3 length: 12 residues. V was pared by 5 bases and J by 9 bases, with 11 bases between. CDR3 DNA sequence: TGTGCCAGTAGTTCTTTAGGTGGGCCCCAGCATTTT. It translates to CASSSLGGPQHF.

The genes are TRBV10-3 and TRBJ1-4, with D unclear. The CDR3 spans 12 residues. Germline lookup yields CDR1 ENHRY and CDR2 SYGVKD. Trimming cost V 4 bases and J 7 bases, with 7 bases left between them. The CDR3 DNA follows: TGTGCCATCAGTGGGACCTCTGAAAAACTGTTTTTT. It translates to CAISGTSEKLFF.

For this clonotype: Germline is not matched at one junction end, which may reflect a read error. This chain connects TRBV20-1 to TRBJ1-1, with TRBD1 matching over 12 bases. CDR1 and CDR2 from the germline V gene are DFQATT and SNEGSKA (reference sequence). The CDR3 extends over 14 amino acids. In nucleotides, the CDR3 is TGCAGTGCCAGAGGGACAGGGGGCCTCACTGAAGCTTTCTTT. It is translated as CSARGTGGLTEAFF.

The table lists this clonotype with a count of one. V usage is TRBV10-2 and J usage is TRBJ1-1; no clear D. Trimming removed 7 bases from V and 4 bases from J, with 7 bases in between. The CDR3 consists of 11 residues. The V gene's germline CDR1 is WSHSY and CDR2 SAAADI. In DNA, the CDR3 is TGCGCCAGCACCTCAGCCACTGAAGCTTTCTTT. It yields the protein CASTSATEAFF.

This clonotype has a count of ten or more. The rearrangement links TRBV2 to TRBJ2-7; 7 bases agree with TRBD2. There are 14 residues in the CDR3. V lost 3 bases to trimming and J lost 3 bases; unmatched junction nucleotides: 5. The germline gives CDR1 SNHLY, CDR2 FYNNEI. In DNA, the CDR3 is TGTGCCAGCAGTGACAGGGAGGGTAGCTACGAGCAGTACTTC. Amino acid sequence: CASSDREGSYEQYF.

This chain uses TRBV6-5 with TRBJ2-5, with 11 bases aligning to TRBD1. The V and J ends lost 4 bases and 5 bases, in that order; junction bases with no gene match: 9. Looked up from germline, CDR1 is MNHEY and CDR2 is SVGAGI. This CDR3 contains 16 residues. CDR3 sequence: CASSSPGQGVGETQYF. The CDR3 nucleotides are TGTGCCAGCAGTTCGCCGGGACAGGGGGTCGGGGAGACCCAGTACTTC.

The sample holds many counts of this clonotype. The chain links TRBV9 to TRBJ1-2; D unclear. V dropped 0 bases and J dropped 4 bases, with 10 bases sitting between them. The CDR3 spans 14 residues. CDR1 and CDR2 (germline): SGDLS, YYNGEE. CDR3 DNA: TGTGCCAGCAGCGTAGAGGACCGAAGCTATGGCTACACCTTC. Protein product: CASSVEDRSYGYTF. Combining the CDR3 with reference TRBV9 and TRBJ1-2 gives the whole variable domain DSGVTQTPKHLITATGQRVTLRCSPRSGDLSVYWYQQSLDQGLQFLIQYYNGEERAKGNILERFSAQQFPDLHSELNLSSLELGDSALYFCASSVEDRSYGYTFGSGTRLTVV.

The chain joins TRBV25-1 to TRBJ1-2; D is perhaps TRBD1 (6 bases). The CDR3 totals 11 residues. Germline assignment: CDR1 MGHDK and CDR2 SYGVNS. V was cut by 8 bases and J by 6 bases, with 10 bases left in between. CDR3 in amino acids: CASVPGDGYTF. In DNA, the CDR3 is TGTGCCAGCGTTCCAGGGGATGGCTACACCTTC.

The chain combines TRBV2 with TRBJ2-7, with D perhaps TRBD1 or TRBD2 (5 bases each). CDR3 length: 14 amino acids. The germline V and J ends were trimmed by 6 bases and 3 bases, with 15 bases remaining between them. CDR1 and CDR2 from the germline V gene are SNHLY and FYNNEI. The CDR3 sequence: CASSVGDANYEQYF. CDR3 nucleotides: TGTGCCAGCAGCGTAGGGGACGCCAACTACGAGCAGTACTTC.

This clonotype was detected many times. The V gene is TRBV7-2, the J gene TRBJ2-5, with D maybe TRBD2 (7 bases). CDR3 length: 13 residues. The germline V gene encodes CDR1 SGHTA and CDR2 FQGNSA. V lost 7 bases and J lost 5, with 14 bases in between. Written as DNA, the CDR3 is TGTGCCAGCACCCCGGGGGGCCGGGAGACCCAGTACTTC. Translated: CASTPGGRETQYF.

The V call is TRBV9, the J call TRBJ1-1; possible D gene TRBD1, 6 bases. V was clipped by 0 bases and J by 6 bases, with 27 bases between them. CDR1 is SGDLS and CDR2 is YYNGEE in the germline V gene. The CDR3 sequence is 19 residues long. CDR3 sequence: CASSVEWGWGDRSPPEAFF. The DNA of the CDR3 is TGTGCCAGCAGCGTAGAGTGGGGGTGGGGAGACAGGTCCCCCCCTGAAGCTTTCTTT.

The chain joins TRBV7-9 to TRBJ2-7, with 7 nucleotides matching TRBD2. The V and J ends lost 6 bases and 3 bases, in that order; junction bases with no gene match: 5. The germline gives CDR1 SEHNR, CDR2 FQNEAQ (reference sequence). The CDR3 extends over 13 amino acids. The CDR3 region has the DNA TGTGCCAGCAGTACCGGACTAGGCTACGAGCAGTACTTC. This sequence encodes CASSTGLGYEQYF.

This clonotype has ten or more counts. The chain recombines TRBV25-1 with TRBJ1-2; a weak D match, TRBD1 (6 bases). In germline, CDR1 is MGHDK, CDR2 SYGVNS. CDR3 size: 13 residues. The germline V and J ends were trimmed by 3 bases and 8 bases, with 13 bases remaining between them. The CDR3 spells CASSEAGGGGYTF. The CDR3 DNA is TGTGCCAGCAGTGAGGCCGGGGGGGGCGGCTACACCTTC.

V and J are TRBV6-5 and TRBJ1-5; weak D call: TRBD1 (6 bases). The CDR3 extends over 15 amino acids. With 5 bases removed from V and 0 bases from J, the gap between germline ends came to 11 bases. Germline loops: CDR1 MNHEY, CDR2 SVGAGI. The CDR3 bases are TGTGCCAGCAGTGGACGAGGGGGTAGCAATCAGCCCCAGCATTTT. It is translated as CASSGRGGSNQPQHF.

Many counts were recorded for this clonotype. The chain has TRBV29-1 and TRBJ2-5; D might be TRBD2 (6 bases). The germline V gene encodes CDR1 SQVTM and CDR2 ANQGSEA. The length of the CDR3 is 12 residues. Between the trimmed V and J ends, which lost 7 bases and 5 bases, there was a span of 14 bases. The CDR3 coding sequence is TGCAGCGCCGGCCGGGGGAGGGAGACCCAGTACTTC. As protein: CSAGRGRETQYF.

The chain links TRBV25-1 to TRBJ2-7; D uncertain. Trimming left V 8 bases short and J 3 bases short, with 11 bases between. Germline CDR1 reads MGHDK; CDR2 reads SYGVNS. The CDR3 covers 12 residues. The CDR3 protein is CASVEFDYEQYF. DNA of the CDR3: TGTGCCAGCGTTGAGTTCGACTACGAGCAGTACTTC.

The chain recombines TRBV6-1 with TRBJ1-2, with 10 bases that match TRBD1. Germline V gene data show CDR1 as MNHNS and CDR2 as SASEGT. J gave up 8 bases and V 6 bases, and 6 bases lay outside the gene matches. The CDR3 has 13 amino acids. CDR3 loop: CASRWTGGKGYTF. The CDR3 DNA is TGTGCCAGCAGGTGGACAGGGGGAAAAGGCTACACCTTC.

This clonotype has ten or more counts. The genes are TRBV7-3 and TRBJ1-2; D is uncertain. Germline V lookup: CDR1 SGHTA, CDR2 FQGTGA. With 0 bases removed from V and 0 bases from J, the gap between germline ends came to 11 bases. The CDR3 is made up of 16 amino acids. The DNA of the CDR3 is TGTGCCAGCAGCTTAACTGGACCGCCGGCTAACTATGGCTACACCTTC. This encodes CASSLTGPPANYGYTF.

The gene calls are TRBV9 and TRBJ2-3, with a weak D call TRBD2 (6 bases). Germline CDR1 and CDR2: SGDLS and YYNGEE. This CDR3 contains 15 residues. V was cut by 4 bases and J by 0 bases, with 12 bases left in between. For the CDR3, the DNA is TGTGCCAGCAGCCTTACTAGCAGTAGCACAGATACGCAGTATTTT. Its translation is CASSLTSSSTDTQYF.